Shown below are 15 T cell receptor beta chains from a single sample sequenced in a study of blood T cells in healthy people across ages. PCR was performed a second time for roughly 7 to 12 cycles using a sample-barcoded 5' primer and a J-beta primer mix. TCRdb redid the calling of the 5' RACE reads with MiXCR, one entry per CDR3 protein. This table has some 1,000,000 distinct CDR3 sequences, approximately 25% appearing once. These records were also assigned to another study, of T cells of mothers and their children.

Sequencing used blood. The source is a girl under 10 years old in good health.

The chain uses TRBV3-1 and TRBJ1-4, with D possibly being TRBD1 (5 bases). Germline CDR1 reads LGHDT; CDR2 reads YNNKEL (reference sequence). This CDR3 comprises 13 residues. Trimming stripped 1 base from V and 14 bases from J, with 14 bases between. Here the CDR3 DNA reads TGTGCCAGCAGCCAAGCCGGCGGGGGACGCCTGTTTTTT. Translation gives CASSQAGGGRLFF.

The table lists this clonotype with a few counts. J is TRBJ2-1 and V is TRBV12-3 or TRBV12-4, with D perhaps matching TRBD1 (6 bases). The V gene lost 7 bases and the J gene lost 5 bases, with 9 bases spanning the gap. The CDR3 is made up of 12 amino acids. This CDR3 is CASTDSHNEQFF. CDR3 nucleotide sequence: TGTGCCAGCACGGACAGTCACAATGAGCAGTTCTTC.

This clonotype has just a few counts. The V call is TRBV7-3, the J call TRBJ2-1; TRBD1 agrees at 7 bases. CDR1 is SGHTA and CDR2 is FQGTGA in the germline V gene. CDR3 size: 17 residues. The V gene end was trimmed by 0 bases and the J gene end by 1 base; junction bases not matched to a gene: 6. For the CDR3, the DNA is TGTGCCAGCAGCTTAACGCCCGCGACAGGGTCCTACAATGAGCAGTTCTTC. As protein: CASSLTPATGSYNEQFF.

In this sample, this clonotype turned up a few times. The chain carries TRBV12-5 and TRBJ2-3; D is unclear. Germline CDR1 and CDR2: LGHNT and FRNRAP. The V gene lost 1 base and the J gene lost 4 bases, with 9 bases spanning the gap. The length of the CDR3 is 14 residues. DNA for the CDR3: TGTGCTAGTGGTTTGGGTGTATCCGCAGATACGCAGTATTTT. Translation gives CASGLGVSADTQYF.

This rearrangement joins TRBV5-5 to TRBJ2-5; TRBD1 matches 9 bases. Near its end, the DNA agrees better with TRBJ2-7, so the J call may be wrong. The CDR3 runs 16 residues. Germline CDR1 is SGHKS and CDR2 is YYEKEE (reference sequence). The CDR3: CASSLAGTGNTYEQYF. CDR3 nucleotide sequence: TGTGCCAGCAGCTTGGCCGGGACAGGGAACACCTACGAGCAGTACTTC.

This clonotype was found a few times. This chain uses TRBV4-1 with TRBJ2-3, with 11 bases fitting TRBD2. The V gene's germline CDR1 is MGHRA and CDR2 YSYEKL. Trimming at V came to 1 base and at J to 6 bases, leaving 9 bases not matched to a gene. The length of the CDR3 is 17 residues. The CDR3 sequence: CASSQVGDLAGGDTQYF. The CDR3 DNA follows: TGCGCCAGCAGCCAAGTAGGGGACCTAGCGGGGGGCGATACGCAGTATTTT.

This clonotype was seen a single time. The chain carries TRBV15 and TRBJ2-5; TRBD2 matches at 8 bases. The DNA end is more similar to TRBJ2-1, so the J call may be wrong. Germline values: CDR1 LNHNV, CDR2 YYDKDF (reference sequence). The CDR3 loop spans 13 amino acids. CDR3 bases: TGTGCCACCAGCACTAGCGGGCGATATAAGCAGTTCTTC. It encodes CATSTSGRYKQFF.

The chain joins TRBV7-8 to TRBJ1-2; D may be TRBD1 (6 bases). V was cut by 0 bases and J by 6 bases, with 14 bases left in between. This CDR3 region has 15 residues. Germline CDR1 and CDR2: SGHVS and FQNEAQ. The CDR3 loop reads CASSLAGGGPNGYTF. The CDR3 region has the DNA TGTGCCAGCAGCTTAGCGGGAGGGGGGCCCAATGGCTACACCTTC. The full variable domain, in which reference TRBV7-8 and TRBJ1-2 provide the parts outside the CDR3, is GAGVSQSPRYKVAKRGQDVALRCDPISGHVSLFWYQQALGQGPEFLTYFQNEAQLDKSGLPSDRFFAERPEGSVSTLKIQRTQQEDSAVYLCASSLAGGGPNGYTFGSGTRLTVV.

To note about this clonotype: Germline and junction disagree at one end, which may indicate a read error. The CDR3, as DNA: TGCGGCGTTAAATCCCCGGGAGCCTACGAGCAGTACTTC. This sequence encodes CGVKSPGAYEQYF. The chain carries TRBV29-1 and TRBJ2-7; possible D gene TRBD2, 6 bases. CDR1 SQVTM and CDR2 ANQGSEA come from the germline V gene. The CDR3 runs 13 residues.

This chain uses TRBV29-1 with TRBJ1-4; tentative D call: TRBD1 (5 bases). The CDR3 contains 11 residues. Germline-derived CDR1 and CDR2 are SQVTM and ANQGSEA. V shed 4 bases and J shed 8 bases, with 8 bases lying between them. The DNA of the CDR3 is TGCAGCGTTGTATGGACAGAAAAACTGTTTTTT. Its translation is CSVVWTEKLFF.

There are a few counts of this clonotype. V is TRBV7-2 and J is TRBJ2-5; maybe TRBD1 (6 bases). With the DNA end fitting TRBJ2-7 better, the J assignment may be wrong. CDR1 and CDR2 (germline): SGHTA, FQGNSA. There are 15 residues in the CDR3. The CDR3 is CASSFTSTGNYEQYF. The DNA for the CDR3 is TGTGCCAGCAGCTTTACCTCGACAGGAAACTACGAGCAGTACTTC.

This clonotype was seen more than once but under ten times. Relative to the germline gene, one junction end is altered; a read error may explain this. The V and J genes are TRBV28 and TRBJ2-7; 9 bases fit TRBD1. CDR3 length: 14 amino acids. Germline CDR1 MDHEN, CDR2 SYDVKM. Here the CDR3 reads CATVKGTGSYKQYF. The CDR3, as DNA: TGTGCCACCGTGAAGGGGACAGGGAGCTACAAGCAGTACTTC.

The rearrangement uses TRBV3-1 and TRBJ2-1, with 8 bases fitting TRBD1. This CDR3 is built from 15 residues. CDR1 and CDR2 (germline): LGHDT, YNNKEL (reference sequence). V lost 2 bases to trimming and J lost 9 bases; unmatched junction nucleotides: 9. The DNA of the CDR3 is TGTGCCAGCAGCCAAATTCAGGGGGCGCGGGGTGAGCAGTTCTTC. Translating gives CASSQIQGARGEQFF.

This clonotype has only a few counts. The chain combines TRBV6-1 with TRBJ2-5; 12 bases are a match to TRBD2. CDR3 length: 15 residues. V dropped 4 bases and J dropped 4; count of bases not matched to a gene: 4. The germline gives CDR1 MNHNS, CDR2 SASEGT. The CDR3 DNA sequence: TGTGCCAGCAGTGGCCTACTAGCGGGGGGAGAGACCCAGTACTTC. Translation: CASSGLLAGGETQYF.

This rearrangement joins TRBV27 to TRBJ1-2; 7 bases agree with TRBD1. J was trimmed by 5 bases and V by 10 bases; bases with no gene match: 4. Germline CDR1 MNHEY, CDR2 SMNVEV (reference sequence). The CDR3 consists of 11 residues. The CDR3 region has the DNA TGTGCCACGAGCAGGGGGTATGGCTACACCTTC. Its protein is CATSRGYGYTF.